The clone carrying this T cell receptor (beta chain) appeared a single time. Its antigen is unidentified. TCRdb re-called the reads with MiXCR, one entry per CDR3 protein. The repertoire holds approximately 74,000 distinct CDR3 sequences, with approximately 42% as singletons. The CDR3 extends over 15 amino acids. The germline gives CDR1 LNHNV, CDR2 YYDKDF (reference sequence). Trimming took 1 base from V and 7 from J; bases not matched to a gene: 6. This sample is part of a study of T cell repertoires in cytomegalovirus infection. Study-level background: Indications of both CMV infection and matching HLA type were provided by public TCR beta signatures. Regarding the study as a whole: HLA-C-restricted TCR beta clonotypes specific for CMV led the ex vivo response.

The clonotype was recovered from a human donor in good health (CMV status not recorded). Some clones in this sample may be carry-over from other donors' samples. Material: CD8+ T cells from cultured PBMCs, obtained from culture after CMV antigen stimulation. The chain links TRBV15 to TRBJ1-5, with 8 nucleotides matching TRBD1. CDR3 residues: CATSRVAGGGQPQHF. The CDR3 DNA sequence: TGTGCCACCAGCAGAGTAGCAGGGGGCGGGCAGCCCCAGCATTTT.